These T cell receptor beta chains were read from a single sample in a study of blood T cell repertoires in COVID-19. Generated by immunoSEQ multiplex PCR, the TCRdb table keeps only in-frame clones and is missing some. The sample contains 150,000 to 200,000 clones, around 80% of which appear only once. Material for sequencing was peripheral blood. These receptors were collected from a woman aged 80 or over with active or convalescent COVID-19. Both conserved end residues are part of each CDR3. A D gene is named only where the DNA matches it firmly. A row's size may be missing; if present it is once, few, many or a size class.

TRBV6-5	.	TRBD1	TRBJ1-1	CASSSPQGAVVTEAFF	TGTGCCAGCAGTTCCCCCCAGGGGGCGGTGGTCACTGAAGCTTTCTTT
TRBV12-3/TRBV12-4	.	TRBD1	TRBJ1-4	CASRGTANEKLFF	TGTGCTTCGAGGGGGACAGCTAATGAAAAACTGTTTTTT
TRBV5-1	few	.	TRBJ1-2	CASSFGDTSGYGYTF	TGCGCCAGCAGCTTCGGGGACACCTCTGGGTATGGCTACACCTTC
TRBV19	.	.	TRBJ1-1	CASSPPGQTNTEAFF	TGTGCCAGTAGCCCACCTGGACAGACGAACACTGAAGCTTTCTTT
TRBV19	few	.	TRBJ1-5	CASSIEATTNQPQHF	TGTGCCAGTAGTATAGAGGCCACAACAAATCAGCCCCAGCATTTT
TRBV4-2	.	.	TRBJ1-2	CASSQKQTQGEGGYTF	TGTGCCAGCAGCCAAAAACAAACACAGGGAGAAGGCGGCTACACCTTC
TRBV6-5	.	.	TRBJ1-2	CASNKAGAQNYGYTF	TGTGCCAGCAACAAAGCGGGGGCCCAGAACTATGGCTACACCTTC
TRBV10-3	few	.	TRBJ1-2	CAIGGGGKGVTGYTF	TGTGCCATCGGGGGAGGAGGGAAGGGTGTGACTGGCTACACCTTC
TRBV6-5	.	TRBD1	TRBJ1-1	CASSYSQGDNAEAFF	TGTGCCAGCAGTTACTCTCAGGGGGACAACGCTGAAGCTTTCTTT
TRBV18	few	TRBD1	TRBJ1-1	CASSLDQTGAEAFF	TGTGCCAGCTCCCTGGACCAGACAGGGGCTGAAGCTTTCTTT
TRBV9	.	TRBD1	TRBJ2-2	CASSPLDRGQTGELFF	TGTGCCAGCAGCCCCCTGGACAGGGGGCAAACCGGGGAGCTGTTTTTT
TRBV7-7	.	TRBD2	TRBJ2-5	CASSPGGGGPIPETQYF	TGTGCTAGCAGTCCCGGGGGCGGGGGGCCTATCCCAGAGACCCAGTACTTC
TRBV6-2/TRBV6-3	.	TRBD2	TRBJ2-2	CASSSLLLTSGGTGELFF	TGTGCCAGCAGTTCCCTTCTTTTGACTAGCGGGGGGACCGGGGAGCTGTTTTTT
TRBV5-8	.	.	TRBJ1-5	CASSLGSLAQPQHF	TGTGCCAGCAGCTTGGGGAGTCTGGCTCAGCCCCAGCATTTT
TRBV5-6	.	.	TRBJ1-6	CASSPTARGYNSPLHF	TGTGCCAGCAGCCCGACCGCACGGGGGTATAATTCACCCCTCCACTTT
TRBV9	.	TRBD1	TRBJ1-5	CASSPGTGINQPQHF	TGTGCCAGCAGCCCCGGGACAGGGATCAATCAGCCCCAGCATTTT
TRBV25-1	.	.	TRBJ2-5	CASSEFGRAGNQETQYF	TGTGCCAGCAGTGAATTTGGCCGGGCAGGGAACCAAGAGACCCAGTACTTC
TRBV30	.	TRBD1	TRBJ1-6	CACRQGLNSPLHF	TGTGCCTGTAGACAGGGACTTAATTCACCCCTCCACTTT
TRBV10-2	.	TRBD1	TRBJ1-1	CASSETGGYTEAFF	TGCGCCAGCAGTGAGACAGGGGGCTACACTGAAGCTTTCTTT
TRBV15	once	TRBD1	TRBJ1-2	CATGRTGSDYGYTF	TGTGCCACCGGAAGGACAGGGTCAGACTATGGCTACACCTTC
TRBV11-2	.	TRBD1	TRBJ1-3	CASSLQGAKGNTIYF	TGTGCCAGCAGCCTTCAGGGGGCGAAGGGAAACACCATATATTTT
TRBV6-1	.	.	TRBJ1-1	CASSEGPVGGATEAFF	TGTGCCAGCAGTGAAGGCCCTGTGGGGGGGGCCACTGAAGCTTTCTTT
TRBV4-2	.	.	TRBJ1-1	CASSQVGTNTEAFF	TGTGCCAGCAGCCAAGTCGGGACTAACACTGAAGCTTTCTTT
TRBV4-2	.	TRBD2	TRBJ2-3	CASSRDGGATDTQYF	TGTGCCAGCAGCCGGGACGGGGGGGCCACAGATACGCAGTATTTT
TRBV6-4	.	TRBD1	TRBJ1-5	CASSWGQGINQPQHF	TGTGCCAGCAGTTGGGGACAGGGTATCAATCAGCCCCAGCATTTT